The table lists the clone carrying this TCR beta chain with a few counts. The data are from a study of blood T cells in healthy people across ages. Then a second PCR, running roughly 6 to 11 cycles, was carried out with a sample-barcoded 5' primer and a J-beta primer mix. Each CDR3 protein is one row after TCRdb ran MiXCR on the 5' RACE reads. The sample contains 1.5 million or so distinct CDR3 sequences, 42% of which appear only once. The sample was blood. This TCR came from a woman aged 18 to 35 in good health.

In DNA, the CDR3 is TGCGCCAGCAGCTTGGACGGGGTGGGTCTGAATGAGCAGTTCTTC. Its protein product is CASSLDGVGLNEQFF. The gene calls are TRBV5-1 and TRBJ2-1; possibly TRBD2 for D (5 bases). Germline V gene data show CDR1 as SGHRS and CDR2 as YFSETQ. The length of the CDR3 is 15 residues. The V end lost 0 bases, the J end lost 7 bases, and 14 bases lay between the germline ends.